A single sample is the source of the 6 T cell receptor beta chains below, sequenced in a study of PD-1 blockade in mismatch repair-deficient tumors. The repertoire was sequenced with immunoSEQ multiplex PCR; TCRdb's copy has only in-frame clones and lacks some. Here the sample spans about 20,000 clones, roughly four fifths being singletons. This specimen consisted of peripheral blood, obtained 2 weeks after starting pembrolizumab. The receptors shown here come from an adult with mismatch repair-deficient cancer.

The chain has TRBV5-1 and TRBJ1-3; D gene unclear. The CDR3 loop spans 15 amino acids. The V end lost 4 bases, the J end lost 4 bases, and 15 bases lay between the germline ends. Germline V lookup: CDR1 SGHRS, CDR2 YFSETQ. As DNA, the CDR3 is TGCGCCAGCAGCCCAACTCCTGGATTAGGAAACACCATATATTTT. Translated: CASSPTPGLGNTIYF.

The J gene is TRBJ2-1, the V gene TRBV19; D not resolved. The CDR3 sequence is 13 residues long. V was clipped by 3 bases and J by 5 bases, with 8 bases between them. Germline V gives CDR1 LNHDA, CDR2 SQIVND (reference sequence). CDR3 bases: TGTGCCAGTAGTATTTTGGGGAACAATGAGCAGTTCTTC. It translates to CASSILGNNEQFF.

This clone was observed a single time. The V call is TRBV5-4, the J call TRBJ2-1; D uncertain. Trimming stripped 0 bases from V and 8 bases from J, with 9 bases between. The CDR3 is 13 residues long. The germline V gene has CDR1 SGHNT and CDR2 YYREEE (reference sequence). Here the CDR3 DNA reads TGTGCCAGCAGCTTGGAAGTAAACGATGAGCAGTTCTTC. This gives the protein CASSLEVNDEQFF.

The chain's CDR3 is CASSLGTSGKQETQYF. The CDR3 DNA reads TGCGCCAGCAGCTTGGGGACTAGCGGGAAACAAGAGACCCAGTACTTC. The genes are TRBV5-1 and TRBJ2-5; 12 bases agree with TRBD2. This CDR3 spans 16 amino acids. V trimming: 0 bases; J trimming: 2 bases; junction bases outside the gene matches: 2. Germline CDR1 is SGHRS and CDR2 is YFSETQ.

CDR3 sequence (DNA): TGTGCCAGCAGCAACCCAGGGTCTTTCCCCGGGGAGCTGTTTTTT. It codes for CASSNPGSFPGELFF. V usage is TRBV9 and J usage is TRBJ2-2, with D perhaps matching TRBD1 (5 bases). CDR1 is SGDLS and CDR2 is YYNGEE in the germline V gene. This CDR3 is built from 15 residues. The V end was cut by 4 bases, the J end by 6 bases, with 16 bases between.

This chain connects TRBV19 to TRBJ2-4; D is perhaps TRBD1 (6 bases). This CDR3 comprises 14 residues. The V end was cut by 6 bases, the J end by 7 bases, with 16 bases between. Germline assignment: CDR1 LNHDA and CDR2 SQIVND (reference sequence). The CDR3 DNA is TGTGCCAGTAGGAAAACAGGGTACGGTAACATTCAGTACTTC. The encoded protein is CASRKTGYGNIQYF.